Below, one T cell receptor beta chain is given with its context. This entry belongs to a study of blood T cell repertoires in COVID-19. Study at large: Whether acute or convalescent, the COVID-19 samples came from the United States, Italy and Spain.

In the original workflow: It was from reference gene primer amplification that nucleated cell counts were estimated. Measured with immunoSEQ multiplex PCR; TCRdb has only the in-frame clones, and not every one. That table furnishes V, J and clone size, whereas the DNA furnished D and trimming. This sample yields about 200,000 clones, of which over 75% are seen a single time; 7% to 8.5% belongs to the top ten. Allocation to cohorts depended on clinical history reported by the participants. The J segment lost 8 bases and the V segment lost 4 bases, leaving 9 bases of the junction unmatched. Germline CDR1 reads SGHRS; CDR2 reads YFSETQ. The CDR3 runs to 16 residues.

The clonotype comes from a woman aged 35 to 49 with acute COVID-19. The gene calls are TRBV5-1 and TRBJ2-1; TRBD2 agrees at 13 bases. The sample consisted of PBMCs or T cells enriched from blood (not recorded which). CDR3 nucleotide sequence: TGCGCCAGCAGCGTAAATAGACTAGCGGGAGGTCATGAGCAGTTCTTC. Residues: CASSVNRLAGGHEQFF.